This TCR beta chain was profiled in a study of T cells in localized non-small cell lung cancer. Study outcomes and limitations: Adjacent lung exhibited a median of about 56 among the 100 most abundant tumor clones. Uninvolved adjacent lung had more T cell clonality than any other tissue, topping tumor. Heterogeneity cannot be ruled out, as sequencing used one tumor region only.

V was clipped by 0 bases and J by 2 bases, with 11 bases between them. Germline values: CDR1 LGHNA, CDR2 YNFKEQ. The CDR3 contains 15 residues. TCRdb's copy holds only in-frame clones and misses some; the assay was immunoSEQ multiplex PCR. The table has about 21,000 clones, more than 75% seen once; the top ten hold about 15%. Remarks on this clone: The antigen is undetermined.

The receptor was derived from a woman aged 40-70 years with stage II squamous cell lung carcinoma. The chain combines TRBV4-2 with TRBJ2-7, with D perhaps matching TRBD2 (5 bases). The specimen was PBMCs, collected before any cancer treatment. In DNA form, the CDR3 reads TGTGCCAGCAGCCAAGAAGATTGGAGGCCCTACGAGCAGTACTTC. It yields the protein CASSQEDWRPYEQYF.